Listed below are T cell receptor beta chains from one sample, sequenced in a study of blood T cell repertoires in COVID-19. The protocol was immunoSEQ multiplex PCR, while the TCRdb copy is restricted to in-frame clones and leaves out a portion. This sample has around 270,000 clones, with roughly 88% found just once. Sequenced: PBMCs or T cells enriched from blood (not recorded which). These receptors were obtained from a woman between 40 and 55 years old who had been exposed to COVID-19. Each CDR3 is given with its conserved first and last residue. A D gene is named only where the DNA matches it firmly.

>-|TRBV18
CASSPGGSYSNQPQHF
>-|TRBV7-9
CASSPRRGGFNEQFF
>-|TRBV11-3
CASSLTLGNTIYF
>-|TRBV7-9
CASSFDSNEQFF
>TRBD2|TRBV3-1/TRBV3-2
CASSQMSGTASEQFF
>TRBD2|TRBV7-9
CASSLVGTRRGEQYF
>TRBD1|TRBV25-1
CASSELRVTGAVYNEQFF
>TRBD1|TRBV24-1
CATSERGHTGELFF
>TRBD2|TRBV7-9
CASSRYPSGVYNEQFF
>-|TRBV7-6
CASGLFNTDTQYF
>TRBD1|TRBV4-2
CASSSGTGTGEQYF
>TRBD2|TRBV28
CASKAGLAGGRTDTQYF
>-|TRBV28
CASSFLGQNTGELFF
>TRBD2|TRBV6-1
CASSEGTSGSNEQFF
>-|TRBV7-8
CASSHPPLVVQETQYF